Listed below are T cell receptor beta chains from one sample, sequenced in a study of blood T cell repertoires in COVID-19. This table comes from immunoSEQ multiplex PCR, and its TCRdb copy is limited to in-frame clones, with some not included. The table has over 55,000 clones, 87% seen once. Specimen: peripheral blood. The receptor source for this set is an elderly woman with COVID-19, enrolled during active disease. Both conserved end residues are part of each CDR3.

J,V,CDR3
TRBJ2-1,TRBV18,CASSPNRGGNEQFF
TRBJ2-7,TRBV5-5,CASSPQTISYEQYF
TRBJ1-5,TRBV7-2,CASATDPSNQPQHF
TRBJ1-5,TRBV19,CASSIGQGFTNQPQHF
TRBJ2-3,TRBV5-1,CASSLAASGGSRGTQYF
TRBJ2-5,TRBV5-1,CASSSTYGQETQYF
TRBJ1-2,TRBV5-1,CASSLGDRENGYTF
TRBJ1-2,TRBV20-1,CSASPSVGYTF
TRBJ1-6,TRBV5-4,CASSLAGSWSSYNSPLHF
TRBJ1-6,TRBV7-2,CASSRGTGSSSYNSPLHF
TRBJ1-3,TRBV12-3/TRBV12-4,CASSPTSGNTIYF
TRBJ1-6,TRBV30,CAWSTGQGPAPLHF
TRBJ2-3,TRBV5-1,CASSQTPTAGDTDTQYF
TRBJ2-1,TRBV13,CASSLEGKVYNEQFF
TRBJ1-2,TRBV6-1,CASSEGQNNYGYTF
TRBJ2-7,TRBV5-1,CASSSGPSYEQYF
TRBJ2-7,TRBV6-2/TRBV6-3,CASSYSPGQGTYEQYF
TRBJ1-2,TRBV11-1,CASSPRGTANYGYTF
TRBJ1-6,TRBV3-1/TRBV3-2,CASSQSYRANSPLHF
TRBJ1-1,TRBV6-1,CASSERGEARAFF
TRBJ2-2,TRBV5-6,CASSLVGQGAGTGELFF
TRBJ2-7,TRBV3-1/TRBV3-2,CASSPWTSGGYEQYF
TRBJ1-5,TRBV4-1,CASSQEPSRKDQPQHF
TRBJ2-5,TRBV30,CAWSVQGTQETQYF
TRBJ2-2,TRBV11-2,CASSSTRQGRLFF
TRBJ2-3,TRBV5-1,CASSTPTITGDTQYF
TRBJ2-3,TRBV5-8,CASSLIQGSTDTQYF
TRBJ1-5,TRBV2,CASSLPMNSNQPQHF
TRBJ1-6,TRBV30,CAWSVLTGNSPLHF
TRBJ2-5,TRBV6-5,CASSLAAGGQETQYF
TRBJ1-2,TRBV3-1/TRBV3-2,CASSQVSGKGYGYTF
TRBJ1-1,TRBV3-1/TRBV3-2,CASSQSSGEAFF
TRBJ2-7,TRBV7-8,CASSPGGRSSYEQYF
TRBJ2-7,TRBV6-6,CASSYGTTYEQYF
TRBJ1-1,TRBV7-9,CASSPPGLGNTEAFF
TRBJ1-1,TRBV5-4,CASSSGQLLNTEAFF
TRBJ2-3,TRBV6-1,CASSETGGSTDTQYF
TRBJ1-2,TRBV5-6,CASTRDRVGYTF
TRBJ2-7,TRBV5-1,CASSPWAGWYEQYF
TRBJ1-5,TRBV7-8,CASSLARGTTASQPQHF
TRBJ1-5,TRBV4-2,CASSQEFSANQPQHF
TRBJ2-3,TRBV29-1,CSVESPSGENTQYF
TRBJ1-1,TRBV11-2,CASSSRDRNTEAFF
TRBJ2-1,TRBV9,CASSVVSGGYNEQFF
TRBJ1-5,TRBV7-9,CASSLTLGRSNQPQHF
TRBJ2-5,TRBV12-3/TRBV12-4,CATRRVAGETQYF
TRBJ2-7,TRBV10-3,CAISDSGDREQYF
TRBJ2-1,TRBV10-3,CAISEGRGTVHNEQFF
TRBJ2-5,TRBV19,CASSAGMKETQYF
TRBJ2-5,TRBV4-2,CASSRTEQETQYF
TRBJ1-1,TRBV24-1,CATSDDRGRAFF